This T cell receptor beta chain was sequenced in a study of long-term antiretroviral therapy in people with HIV (dated by TCRdb to between 2022 and 2023). Context from the whole study: The earliest samples were collected approximately a decade before the 2015 WHO recommendation for immediate ART, a period when ART was typically delayed until CD4 counts fell. Among the roughly 30 participants with HIV, eleven were female. A total of fewer than 250 cryopreserved PBMC samples came from 30 or so adults with confirmed HIV infection and were collected serially over a mean of about 6 years (range 1-12). Test extractions of a monoclonal T-cell line alongside about 35 polyclonal samples showed no cross-contamination during QIAcube processing. Whether ART initiation and durable HIV suppression were associated with changes in peripheral blood TRB repertoire composition and diversity was tested in a retrospective serial study. What the work shows at the level of the full study, not this receptor alone: CDR3 length ranges in HIV repertoires were narrower than in controls, and network structure suggested an antigen-experienced repertoire with only a slight naive shift after ART. Limited PBMC availability meant only the TCR beta chain was sequenced, without alpha chain pairing. Samples dated from the mid-2000s to the late 2010s, and the ART regimens used may be less effective than current ones. At every time point, the repertoire was dominated by expanded TRB clones first identified before ART initiation, although this dominance fluctuated and, in many PLHIV, declined after ART. A significant increase in TRB diversity was found to be associated with ART initiation, although TRB diversity was observed to remain significantly below that of transplant donor controls even after long-term ART. Unsorted PBMC were profiled instead of sorted CD4+ and CD8+ T cells because pre-ART samples had limited cell numbers. Inferences about post-ART repertoire changes are limited because no data were available on ART adherence, viral resistance or therapy changes.

To be included, a participant needed at least one PBMC sample from before ART initiation plus at least two post-ART samples. Treatment was received in the United States of America by all participants with HIV. Before DNA extraction, cryopreserved samples of 1-10 million PBMC were thawed and then washed. At the time of the earliest PBMC sample, participants with HIV were aged between roughly 23 and 60 years. PBMC samples from each participant spanned 1-4 timepoints before ART initiation and 2-8 timepoints after ART initiation, with a median of 7 samples. For every participant, serial HIV viral load, CD4+ T-cell count, ART history and demographic data were obtained. Using a Qiagen kit on a QIAcube, genomic DNA was extracted from unsorted PBMC, with samples processed in batches of 12. The immunoSEQ hsTCRB v3.0 assay was used at survey level resolution to sequence the TRB variable region. The targeted TRB sequencing depth was about 40,000-50,000 T-cell genomes per sample. TRB libraries were pooled and sequenced on an Illumina MiSeq using a v3 150-cycle kit. Under the source paper's analysis protocol: Repertoire analysis was performed in R inside a reproducible Nextflow workflow that covered QC, data transformation and analysis. LymphoSeq2, an R package for AIRR-Seq data exploration, was used to implement custom analyses. After excluding a handful of samples that yielded fewer than 5000 total TRB sequences, some 180 HIV repertoires remained for analysis. Among the 170 to 200 retained HIV repertoires, 55 to 60 were collected before ART initiation and fewer than 150 were collected after ART initiation. Repertoires were downsampled to 5000 TRB nucleotide sequences, and summary statistics were averaged over 100 downsampling iterations. Only TRB sequences with CDR3 regions of at least seven amino acids were retained for analysis. Two measures captured diversity: a Shannon entropy-derived clonality score and the Gini coefficient. In the repertoire networks, any two of the top 5000 CDR3 amino acid sequences were connected whenever the two sequences differed by an edit distance of one. GLIPH2 predicted antigen specificity groups and MHC restriction for TRB CDR3 amino acid sequences. To flag known CMV, EBV, HIV or tissue antigen associations, CDR3 amino acid sequences were matched against VDJdb and McPAS-TCR. Pre-ART, post-ART and control groups were compared with Wilcoxon signed-rank tests and Holm-Bonferroni correction. TCRdb's version of the immuneACCESS table is confined to in-frame rearrangements and falls short of the full clone set. An unresolved V gene accounts for under half of the shortfall where checked; the remainder is of unknown origin. The DNA was the basis for D and trimming; V, J and clone size are from that table. Within this sample are fewer than 30,000 clones, with just under 85% of them counted one time only. 5.6% of the sample is taken by the ten largest.

With respect to this clone: What antigen it recognizes has not been identified. No base quality information exists; no much larger clone differs at one position.

The sequence was obtained from a man aged 25 to 40 with HIV. The source material was unsorted PBMCs, sampled 0.7 years before starting antiretroviral therapy.

In nucleotides, the sequence is TGTGCCTGGAGTGTTAACGGACAGGGATTTTCACCCCTCCACTTT. Its translation reads: CAWSVNGQGFSPLHF. The rearrangement joined TRBV30 to TRBJ1-6, with TRBD1 identical over 8 junction bases. From its cysteine to its phenylalanine, the CDR3 spans 15 amino acids. The entry retains the CDR3 DNA only, 45 bases that are in frame from base 1. CDR1 and CDR2 were assigned from the germline V gene (reference sequence) as GTSNPN and SVGIG. V and J are trimmed by 0 bases and 9 bases, and the gene matches miss 7 bases of the junction.